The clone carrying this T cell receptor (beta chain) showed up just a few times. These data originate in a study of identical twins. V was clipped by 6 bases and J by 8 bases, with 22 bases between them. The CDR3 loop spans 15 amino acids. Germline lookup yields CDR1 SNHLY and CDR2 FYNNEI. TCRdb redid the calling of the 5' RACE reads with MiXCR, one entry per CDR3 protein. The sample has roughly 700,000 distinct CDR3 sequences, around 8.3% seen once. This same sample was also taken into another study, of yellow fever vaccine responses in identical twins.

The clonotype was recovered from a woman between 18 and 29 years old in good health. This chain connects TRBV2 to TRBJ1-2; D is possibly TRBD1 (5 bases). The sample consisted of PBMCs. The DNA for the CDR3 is TGTGCCAGCAGCAGGGACCCCGCATCCTCTTGGGGCTACACCTTC. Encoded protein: CASSRDPASSWGYTF.